Given below is one T cell receptor (beta chain) in context. The table came from immunoSEQ multiplex PCR; TCRdb's copy has only in-frame clones and leaves some out. The sample holds some 2,500,000 clones, roughly 93% seen once. The data belong to a study of shared clonotypes between healthy human individuals. In the study overall: Three CD4 naive, three CD4 memory, two CD8 naive and one CD8 memory plate were used per donor.

The CDR3 has 15 residues. Germline-derived CDR1 and CDR2 are MNHNS and SASEGT. V was clipped by 6 bases and J by 7 bases; unmatched bases: 9. This clonotype was obtained from a man younger than 35 in good health. Some clones in this sample may be carry-over from other donors' samples. The chain is built from TRBV6-1 and TRBJ2-7; 13 nucleotides match TRBD2. Input material: naive CD4+ T cells from PBMCs. Stated subset: CD45RA+ positively selected. CDR3 in amino acids: CASSAGTSGTLEQYF. In DNA form, the CDR3 reads TGTGCCAGCAGCGCCGGGACTAGCGGGACTCTTGAGCAGTACTTC.